A selection of T cell receptor beta chains follows, all from one sample in a study of CD8+ T cells in alopecia areata. The repertoire was sequenced with immunoSEQ multiplex PCR; TCRdb's copy has only in-frame clones and lacks some. Of 15,000 to 20,000 clones listed, under 75% are singletons. The source was skin, collected at week 0. These TCRs come from a human donor with alopecia areata. CDR3s include the opening cysteine and the closing phenylalanine or tryptophan. Fields, in order: clone size, D gene, V gene, J gene, CDR3 length, CDR3 protein, CDR3 DNA. A D gene is named only where the DNA matches it firmly. Rows give clone size only sometimes, using once, few, many, or a class for an expanded clone.

size: NA
D: NA
V: TRBV7-8
J: TRBJ2-1
length: 16
CDR3: CASSFLYQLDYNEQFF
DNA: TGTGCCAGCAGCTTCCTCTACCAACTAGATTACAATGAGCAGTTCTTC

size: NA
D: NA
V: TRBV6-5
J: TRBJ2-7
length: 15
CDR3: CASSENRDFGYEQYF
DNA: TGTGCCAGCAGCGAAAACCGGGACTTTGGATACGAGCAGTACTTC

size: NA
D: NA
V: TRBV5-4
J: TRBJ1-2
length: 13
CDR3: CASSLGENYGYTF
DNA: TGTGCCAGCAGCTTAGGAGAAAACTATGGCTACACCTTC

size: NA
D: TRBD2
V: TRBV5-1
J: TRBJ2-3
length: 18
CDR3: CASSSLSQTSGVADTQYF
DNA: TGCGCCAGCAGCTCCTTATCCCAAACTAGCGGGGTTGCAGATACGCAGTATTTT

size: NA
D: TRBD1
V: TRBV4-2
J: TRBJ2-3
length: 16
CDR3: CASSSGTGMVADTQYF
DNA: TGTGCCAGCAGCTCGGGGACAGGGATGGTTGCAGATACGCAGTATTTT

size: NA
D: NA
V: TRBV10-3
J: TRBJ2-2
length: 15
CDR3: CAISDPTSVTVELFF
DNA: TGTGCCATCAGTGACCCGACATCGGTAACGGTGGAGCTGTTTTTT

size: NA
D: NA
V: TRBV19
J: TRBJ2-2
length: 15
CDR3: CASSIEGGITGELFF
DNA: TGTGCCAGTAGTATAGAAGGGGGAATCACCGGGGAGCTGTTTTTT

size: NA
D: NA
V: TRBV9
J: TRBJ1-2
length: 14
CDR3: CASSPRTDLGGYTF
DNA: TGTGCCAGCAGCCCCCGGACAGACTTGGGAGGCTACACCTTC

size: NA
D: NA
V: TRBV5-1
J: TRBJ2-7
length: 15
CDR3: CASSLGTSGAYEQYF
DNA: TGCGCCAGCAGCTTAGGAACGAGCGGCGCCTACGAGCAGTACTTC

size: once
D: NA
V: TRBV4-3
J: TRBJ2-5
length: 16
CDR3: CASSQDIGYFQETQYF
DNA: TGCGCCAGCAGCCAAGATATCGGCTATTTCCAAGAGACCCAGTACTTC

size: NA
D: TRBD1
V: TRBV5-5
J: TRBJ2-1
length: 16
CDR3: CASSFSAGTGAQGQFF
DNA: TGTGCCAGCAGCTTCTCAGCCGGGACAGGGGCCCAGGGGCAGTTCTTC

size: NA
D: NA
V: TRBV19
J: TRBJ2-3
length: 14
CDR3: CASRRFPGTDTQYF
DNA: TGTGCCAGTCGGAGGTTCCCAGGCACAGATACGCAGTATTTT

size: NA
D: NA
V: TRBV5-1
J: TRBJ1-4
length: 15
CDR3: CASSLERATNEKLFF
DNA: TGCGCCAGCAGCTTGGAGCGTGCAACTAATGAAAAACTGTTTTTT

size: NA
D: NA
V: TRBV19
J: TRBJ1-6
length: 14
CDR3: CASREPGPQSPLHF
DNA: TGTGCCAGTAGGGAACCGGGACCCCAATCACCCCTCCACTTT

size: NA
D: NA
V: TRBV5-1
J: TRBJ2-7
length: 16
CDR3: CASSLVGAVGSYEQYF
DNA: TGCGCCAGCAGCTTGGTCGGGGCTGTGGGCTCCTACGAGCAGTACTTC

size: few
D: NA
V: TRBV7-2
J: TRBJ2-7
length: 18
CDR3: CASSLAGYGTGAGDEQYF
DNA: TGTGCCAGCAGCTTAGCCGGGTACGGGACAGGTGCGGGGGACGAGCAGTACTTC

size: few
D: NA
V: TRBV5-1
J: TRBJ1-2
length: 14
CDR3: CASSLDRKKYGYTF
DNA: TGCGCCAGCAGCTTGGACAGGAAAAAGTATGGCTACACCTTC

size: NA
D: TRBD1
V: TRBV7-9
J: TRBJ2-2
length: 17
CDR3: CASSATGQSFSTGELFF
DNA: TGTGCCAGCAGCGCGACGGGACAGTCCTTCAGCACCGGGGAGCTGTTTTTT

size: NA
D: TRBD2
V: TRBV6-5
J: TRBJ2-3
length: 16
CDR3: CASSSPSAGGGDTQYF
DNA: TGTGCCAGCAGTTCCCCCTCGGCGGGGGGTGGAGATACGCAGTATTTT

size: once
D: NA
V: TRBV4-1
J: TRBJ1-3
length: 12
CDR3: CASSPPGLAIYF
DNA: TGCGCCAGCAGCCCCCCCGGGTTGGCCATATATTTT

size: few
D: NA
V: TRBV7-4
J: TRBJ1-1
length: 15
CDR3: CASSLALGSGAEAFF
DNA: TGTGCCAGCAGCTTAGCTTTAGGGTCGGGCGCTGAAGCTTTCTTT

size: NA
D: TRBD1
V: TRBV5-6
J: TRBJ1-2
length: 16
CDR3: CASSTLGQEFNYGYTF
DNA: TGTGCCAGCAGCACTCTGGGACAGGAGTTCAACTATGGCTACACCTTC

size: few
D: TRBD1
V: TRBV4-3
J: TRBJ1-5
length: 15
CDR3: CASSPQGAGRQPQHF
DNA: TGCGCCAGCAGCCCACAGGGGGCCGGGAGACAGCCCCAGCATTTT

size: NA
D: NA
V: TRBV7-2
J: TRBJ2-7
length: 14
CDR3: CASSFYGDSYEQYF
DNA: TGTGCCAGCAGCTTTTATGGGGACTCCTACGAGCAGTACTTC

size: NA
D: NA
V: TRBV9
J: TRBJ2-1
length: 13
CDR3: CASSVGGNALQFF
DNA: TGTGCCAGCAGCGTAGGGGGGAATGCGCTGCAGTTCTTC

size: NA
D: TRBD1
V: TRBV6-6
J: TRBJ1-2
length: 15
CDR3: CASSAHHGTADGYTF
DNA: TGTGCCAGCAGTGCCCATCACGGGACAGCGGATGGCTACACCTTC

size: NA
D: TRBD2
V: TRBV27
J: TRBJ2-1
length: 17
CDR3: CASSLPGLAEHYNEQFF
DNA: TGTGCCAGCAGTTTACCCGGACTAGCGGAGCACTACAATGAGCAGTTCTTC